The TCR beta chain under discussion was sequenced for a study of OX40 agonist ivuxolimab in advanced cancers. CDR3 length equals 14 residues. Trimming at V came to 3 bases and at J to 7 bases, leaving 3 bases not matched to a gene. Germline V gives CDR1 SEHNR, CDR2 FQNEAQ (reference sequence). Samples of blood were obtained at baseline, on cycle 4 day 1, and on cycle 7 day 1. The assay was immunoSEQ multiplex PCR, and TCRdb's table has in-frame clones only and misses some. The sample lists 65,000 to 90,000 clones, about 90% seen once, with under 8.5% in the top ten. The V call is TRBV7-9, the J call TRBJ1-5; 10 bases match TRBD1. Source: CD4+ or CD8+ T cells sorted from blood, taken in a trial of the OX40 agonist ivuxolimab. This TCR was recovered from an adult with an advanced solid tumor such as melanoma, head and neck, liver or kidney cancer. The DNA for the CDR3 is TGTGCCAGCAGCTTGACAGGGGGCGCCCAGCCCCAGCATTTT. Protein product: CASSLTGGAQPQHF.